The entry below gives a single T cell receptor beta chain sequence along with its context. Per the study methods: Using reference gene primer amplification, nucleated cell counts were estimated. Only in-frame clones appear in the TCRdb table, and some are missing; sequencing was by immunoSEQ multiplex PCR. V and J calls and clone size follow that table, whereas D and trimming were derived from the DNA. The table includes 180,000 or so clones, 84% detected once. The data were taken from a study of blood T cell repertoires in COVID-19. Turning to the study itself: Material from acute and convalescent COVID-19 was sourced from the United States, Italy and Spain.

Participant-given clinical history determined each cohort assignment. The CDR3 is 15 residues long. Germline V lookup: CDR1 SGHNT, CDR2 YENEEA. V lost 5 bases, J lost 1 base, and 14 bases lay in between. The chain carries TRBV11-3 and TRBJ1-1, with a possible D match to TRBD1 (6 bases). The sequenced sample consisted of PBMCs or T cells enriched from blood (not recorded which). The TCR was taken from a man between 35 and 55 years old who had recovered from COVID-19. CDR3 in amino acids: CASSGSSRGNTEAFF. In nucleotides, the CDR3 is TGTGCCAGCAGCGGGTCAAGCAGGGGGAACACTGAAGCTTTCTTT.